This TCR beta chain was identified during a study of cytotoxic CD8 clonotypes in ibrutinib-treated CLL. Study at large: In all, approximately ten patients were relapsed/refractory, roughly 15 were treatment-naive and about 18 were IGHV unmutated. The response samples were taken once patients had been treated for a median of approximately twelve months, range 6 to 36.

Only in-frame clones appear in the TCRdb table, and some are missing; sequencing was by immunoSEQ multiplex PCR. The data contain 250,000 or so clones, roughly 70% of them singletons. V was pared by 4 bases and J by 4 bases, with 11 bases between. The germline gives CDR1 SQVTM, CDR2 ANQGSEA. This CDR3 comprises 12 residues. Study results and limitations: Whereas clonality rose at ibrutinib response, it declined toward baseline at progression. T-cell clonality at baseline went above that of age-matched healthy donors and rose and fell with circulating CD8+ T-cell counts.

For this clone: Its antigen is undetermined.

This material consisted of PBMCs, taken after 24 months of ibrutinib treatment. This chain uses TRBV29-1 with TRBJ2-7; D call uncertain. This clonotype was obtained from a human donor with chronic lymphocytic leukemia. CDR3 protein: CSVVGLGYEQYF. DNA of the CDR3: TGCAGCGTTGTTGGTCTAGGGTACGAGCAGTACTTC.